Sequencing of this T cell receptor (beta chain) was carried out in a study of CD8+ T cells in alopecia areata. General observations from the study: Both scalp clonality and the expanded CD8+ clones among the top 100 showed a significant decrease with tofacitinib.

Treatment here: oral pan-JAK inhibitor, 5-10 mg twice daily. Cell sorting on a FACSAria was used to separate CD4+ and CD8+ T cells from the PBMCs. Germline V gene data show CDR1 as SQVTM and CDR2 as ANQGSEA. The CDR3 spans 15 residues. Trimming took 3 bases from V and 4 from J, leaving 19 bases between them. The sample holds one count of this clone. Its antigen is unidentified. TCR sequencing used cDNA made by reverse transcription of extracted RNA. Clones were read by immunoSEQ multiplex PCR, and TCRdb kept only the in-frame ones, dropping some. The data hold a few hundred thousand clones, with approximately 67% observed a single time.

The rearrangement joins TRBV29-1 to TRBJ2-7; a weak D match, TRBD1 (7 bases). The source material was CD4+ T cells sorted from blood, sampled between weeks 44 and 45, from a patient treated with tofacitinib. The receptor's source is a human donor with alopecia areata. CDR3 in amino acids: CSVEEGAIPGYEQYF. CDR3 nucleotide sequence: TGCAGCGTTGAGGAGGGGGCAATACCGGGTTACGAGCAGTACTTC.